The 8 T cell receptor beta chains reported below all come from one sample, sequenced in a study of T cells in Graves' hyperthyroidism and ophthalmopathy. Researchers amplified the TCR beta CDR3 regions from RNA transcripts. A first-round RT-PCR of the TCR CDR3 used the HTBI primer set. TCRdb re-called the multiplex PCR reads with MiXCR, one entry per CDR3 protein. The table includes 450,000 to 600,000 distinct CDR3 sequences, 12% to 15% detected once. The sequenced sample consisted of blood. Receptors were obtained from a woman in her thirties or forties with Graves' hyperthyroidism.

This chain links TRBV7-9 with TRBJ2-5; D assignment may be TRBD1 or TRBD2 (5 bases each). The CDR3 runs 14 residues. CDR1 is SEHNR and CDR2 is FQNEAQ in the germline V gene (reference sequence). V was pared by 3 bases and J by 8 bases, with 16 bases between. The CDR3: CASSLRQSGSTQYF. The CDR3 region has the DNA TGTGCCAGCAGCTTGCGACAGAGCGGAAGCACCCAGTACTTC.

There are a few counts of this clonotype. The CDR3 DNA reads TGTGCCAGCAGTTTGCTTTCGGACAGGTTTTTTAATCAGCCCCAGCATTTT. Translating gives CASSLLSDRFFNQPQHF. This rearrangement joins TRBV28 to TRBJ1-5; TRBD1 matches 7 bases. This CDR3 spans 17 amino acids. The V gene's germline CDR1 is MDHEN and CDR2 SYDVKM. V was pared by 3 bases and J by 4 bases, with 12 bases of the junction left unmatched.

The V gene is TRBV14, the J gene TRBJ2-5, with 7 bases lining up with TRBD2. This CDR3 comprises 17 residues. CDR1 and CDR2 from the germline V gene are SGHDN and FVKESK. Trimming at V came to 1 base and at J to 4 bases, leaving 12 bases not matched to a gene. The CDR3 reads CASSQGRLGGRGETQYF. The DNA for the CDR3 is TGTGCCAGCAGCCAAGGTCGTCTGGGAGGGCGGGGAGAGACCCAGTACTTC.

This clonotype was seen once. With a much larger clone just one base away, this may be a read error. The CDR3 does not end in the conserved phenylalanine or tryptophan, so this is likely a read error. The V and J genes are TRBV29-1 and TRBJ2-7, with a weak D call TRBD2 (6 bases). This CDR3 region has 14 residues. The V end lost 6 bases, the J end lost 2 bases, and 17 bases lay between the germline ends. In germline, CDR1 is SQVTM, CDR2 ANQGSEA. CDR3 in amino acids: CSVVTSATTYEQYL. CDR3 nucleotides: TGCAGCGTGGTGACTAGTGCTACAACCTACGAGCAGTACTTA.

Regarding this clonotype: This could be a read error, since a much larger clone is one nucleotide away. The rearrangement uses TRBV10-3 and TRBJ2-1, with no clear D. Germline V gives CDR1 ENHRY, CDR2 SYGVKD. This CDR3 has 12 residues. V was shortened by 2 bases and J by 7 bases, with 6 bases between the two germline ends. This chain's CDR3 is CAISEGRNEQFF. In DNA, the CDR3 is TGTGCCATCAGTGAGGGGCGGAATGAGCAGTTCTTC.

The chain links TRBV5-5 to TRBJ2-1; 10 nucleotides align to TRBD1. Unmatched junction bases numbered 7, after V lost 7 bases and J lost 6 bases. This CDR3 comprises 14 residues. CDR1 and CDR2 from the germline V gene are SGHKS and YYEKEE (reference sequence). For the CDR3, the DNA is TGTGCCAGCGGATTATGGACAGGGGGCAATGAGCAGTTCTTC. This sequence encodes CASGLWTGGNEQFF.

This clonotype was counted ten times or more. The chain is built from TRBV20-1 and TRBJ2-5; 9 bases map to TRBD2. This CDR3 has 16 amino acids. Germline V gene data show CDR1 as DFQATT and CDR2 as SNEGSKA (reference sequence). The V segment lost 2 bases and the J segment 2 bases; nucleotides outside the gene matches: 9. The chain's CDR3 is CSARPLGTSRQETQYF. CDR3 in DNA: TGCAGTGCTAGACCACTCGGGACTAGCAGACAAGAGACCCAGTACTTC.

To note about this clonotype: This likely comes from a read error, as the CDR3 has no conserved phenylalanine or tryptophan at its end. This chain uses TRBV5-1 with TRBJ2-7, with 8 bases fitting TRBD2. Looked up from germline, CDR1 is SGHRS and CDR2 is YFSETQ. The CDR3 extends over 14 amino acids. Trimming removed 5 bases from V and 0 bases from J; junction bases left unmatched: 4. CDR3: CASRTGTSSYEQYL. CDR3 in DNA: TGCGCCAGCAGAACCGGGACTAGCTCCTACGAGCAGTACTTA.